This TCR beta chain was sequenced for a study of graft-versus-host responses after intestinal transplantation (dated by TCRdb to the early 2020s). Some background on the complete study: The transplants that recipients received were multivisceral, liver-intestinal, or isolated intestinal. Every recipient was given anti-thymocyte globulin induction, followed by approximately 3 years of maintenance tacrolimus and steroids. After intestinal transplantation, graft-versus-host and host-versus-graft alloreactive T cell clones in the graft, circulation and bone marrow were tracked using bulk TCR-beta CDR3 sequencing. Alloreactive clones were identified by sequencing pre-transplant mixed lymphocyte reaction products and comparing these products with unstimulated pre-transplant donor and recipient T cells. The cohort enrolled about two dozen intestinal transplant recipients, one of whom was a retransplant, and a few patients without pretransplant specimens were excluded. Donor T cell macrochimerism was defined as a peak of at least 4% donor T cells among recipient peripheral blood mononuclear cells. Instead of going to the commercial service, samples from a few later patients were sequenced in-house on an Illumina MiSeq and processed with MiXCR. Overall study results and their limits: The relatively low number and heterogeneity of intestinal transplant patients limited the conclusions. Early after transplant, peak levels of circulating GvH clones were associated with declines in HvG clones. Patients with donor T cell macrochimerism had high GvH to HvG T cell clonal ratios in their allografts. GvH clones turned up in recipient bone marrow, with some appearing earlier in ileal mucosa or blood, a pattern consistent with an intestinal mucosal origin.

Based on the germline V gene, the CDR1 and CDR2 sequences are KGHSH and LQKENI. Including the terminal cysteine and phenylalanine, the CDR3 comprises 15 residues. Of all the DNA, just the CDR3 is kept, 45 bases in frame from base 1. At the junction V is shortened by 3 bases and J by 5 bases, with 16 bases in between. About this clone: Its cognate antigen has yet to be identified. Base quality data are lacking; no much larger clone is found one base away.

Library prep was done by the immunoSEQ multiplex PCR assay. For most patients, genomic DNA was isolated with the Qiagen DNeasy Blood and Tissue Kit and sent frozen to Adaptive Biotechnologies for TCR sequencing. High-throughput TCR-beta CDR3 sequencing of genomic DNA from most patients was performed by Adaptive Biotechnologies. The paper's data handling went like this. TCR sequencing data for roughly 18 patients were retrieved from Adaptive's ImmunoSEQ software; three other patients were processed with MiXCR and VDJtools. CD4 versus CD8 sorting errors were corrected by removing sequences found in both subsets at a frequency ratio below 5:1. CDR3 nucleotide sequences shared between donor and recipient were removed because their origin could not be assigned. To be classed as alloreactive, a clone needed at least 2-fold expansion over unstimulated cells and a minimum CFSE-low frequency of 0.002% (template counts) or 0.001% (read counts). A clone was considered mappable if detected in the sequenced pre-transplant spleen, lymph node, or MLR CFSE-low populations of the donor or recipient. The cumulative frequency of alloreactive clones was calculated as a percentage of all sequences, weighted by copy number. TCRdb retrieved this table from immuneACCESS and kept in-frame rearrangements only. Not all clones are present; in checked studies, unresolved V genes account for under half, and no reason is known for the remainder. The V and J calls and clone size are taken from that table; D and trimming were inferred from the DNA. In this sample the table shows fewer than 120,000 clones, just over 90% of which occur a single time. 0.5% to 0.6% of the sample is taken by the ten largest.

Sample time point, as interpreted from the label and publication: cells obtained before transplantation from donor or recipient. CD3+CD4+ and CD3+CD8+ populations were FACS-sorted from unstimulated pre-transplant donor and recipient cells taken from spleen or lymph nodes. The chain was built from TRBV18 and TRBJ2-5; too little of a D gene remains to name it. The sample consisted of unstimulated CD8+ T cells sorted from spleen or lymph node cells, taken before intestinal transplant. The clonotype originates from a human donor who received an intestinal transplant. CDR3 region: CASSPRANPRETQYF. In nucleotides, the sequence is TGTGCCAGCTCACCCAGAGCTAACCCCCGGGAGACCCAGTACTTC.